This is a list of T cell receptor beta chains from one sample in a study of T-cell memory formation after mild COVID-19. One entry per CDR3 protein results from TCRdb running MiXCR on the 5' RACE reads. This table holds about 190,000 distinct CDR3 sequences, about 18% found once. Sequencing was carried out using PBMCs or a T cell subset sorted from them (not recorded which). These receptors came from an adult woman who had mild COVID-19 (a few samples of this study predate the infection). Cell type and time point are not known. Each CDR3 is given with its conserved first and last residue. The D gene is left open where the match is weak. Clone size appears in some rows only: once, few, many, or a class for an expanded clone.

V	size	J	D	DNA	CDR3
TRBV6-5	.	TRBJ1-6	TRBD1	TGTGCCAGCAGTTACTCGAGGGGAGCCGGGACAGCAAATAATTCACCCCTCCACTTT	CASSYSRGAGTANNSPLHF
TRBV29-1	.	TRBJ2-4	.	TGCAGCCTCAGGGACCCGACCAAAAACATTCAGTACTTC	CSLRDPTKNIQYF
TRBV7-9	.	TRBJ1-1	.	TGTGCCAGCAGCTTAGCCGCAGGGAGGACTGAAGCTTTCTTT	CASSLAAGRTEAFF
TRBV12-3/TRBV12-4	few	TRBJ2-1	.	TGTGCCAGCAGTCCAACGTTAACGCTCTTC	CASSPTLTLF
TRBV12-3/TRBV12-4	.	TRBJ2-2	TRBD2	TGTGCCAGCAGTTTAGGCCGCCCCGGGACTAGATCGACCGGGGAGCTGTTTTTT	CASSLGRPGTRSTGELFF
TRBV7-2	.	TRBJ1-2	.	TGTGCCAGCAGCCCTCAAACAGGGTTGAGTAATGGCTACACCTTC	CASSPQTGLSNGYTF
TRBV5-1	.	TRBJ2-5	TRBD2	TGCGCCAGCAGCCTAACCGGACTAGCCGCGGAGACCCAGTACTTC	CASSLTGLAAETQYF
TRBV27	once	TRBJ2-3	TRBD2	TGTGCCAGCAGCACCCGACTAGCGGGAACAGATACGCAGTATTTT	CASSTRLAGTDTQYF
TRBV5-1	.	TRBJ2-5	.	TGCGCCAGCAGCCTTACAGGGTTTTCGGAGCAAGAGACCCAGTACTTC	CASSLTGFSEQETQYF
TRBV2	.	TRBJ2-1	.	TGTGCCAGCAGAGGTACAGGGTACAATGAGCAGTTCTTC	CASRGTGYNEQFF
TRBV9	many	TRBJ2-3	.	TGTGCCAGCAGCGTAAGCACAGATACGCAGTATTTT	CASSVSTDTQYF
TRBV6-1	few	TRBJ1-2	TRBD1	TGTGCCAGCAAACCGGGACAGGGGGCTGGCTACACCTTC	CASKPGQGAGYTF
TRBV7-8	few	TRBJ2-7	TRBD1	TGTGCCAGCAGCTCGCCCTGGGACAGAGATTACGAGCAGTACTTC	CASSSPWDRDYEQYF
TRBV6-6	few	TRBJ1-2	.	TGTGCCAGCAGTTACTTTTCAGGTCCGACCTATGGCTACACCTTC	CASSYFSGPTYGYTF
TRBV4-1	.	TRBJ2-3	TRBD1	TGCGCCAGCAGAAGACAGGGGGCCGTCACAGATACGCAGTATTTT	CASRRQGAVTDTQYF
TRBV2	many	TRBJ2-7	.	TGTGCCAGCACCTTACTTACCTACGAGCAGTACTTC	CASTLLTYEQYF
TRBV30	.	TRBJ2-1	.	TGTGCCTGGAGTGGGTTAGCAAATGAGCAGTTCTTC	CAWSGLANEQFF
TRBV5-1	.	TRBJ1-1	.	TGCGCCAGCAGCTTGGTAGGGAGATTCACTGAAGCTTTCTTT	CASSLVGRFTEAFF
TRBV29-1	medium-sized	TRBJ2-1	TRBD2	TGCAGCGTTGAGGTTAGCGGGAGTATGTATGAGCAGTTCTTC	CSVEVSGSMYEQFF
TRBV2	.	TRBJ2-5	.	TGTGCCAGCAGTGAAAGTCTAGCCGGTGAGACCCAGTACTTC	CASSESLAGETQYF
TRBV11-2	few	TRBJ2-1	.	TGTGCCAGCAGCAGCGTAAAGGGTGGCAATGAGCAGTTCTTC	CASSSVKGGNEQFF
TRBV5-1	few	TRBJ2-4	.	TGCGCCAGCAGCCACGAAATGGGGGCCGTAAACATTCAGTACTTC	CASSHEMGAVNIQYF
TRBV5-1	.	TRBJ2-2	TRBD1	TGCGCCAGCAGCTGGACAGGGAACACCGGGGAGCTGTTTTTT	CASSWTGNTGELFF
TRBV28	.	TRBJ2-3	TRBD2	TGTGCCAGCAGTACGTCCGGGACTAGCGGGAGTCGCGCAGATACGCAGTATTTT	CASSTSGTSGSRADTQYF
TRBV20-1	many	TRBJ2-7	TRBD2	TGCAGTGGGACTAGCGGGAGTTGGTACGAGCAGTACTTC	CSGTSGSWYEQYF
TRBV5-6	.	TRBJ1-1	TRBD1	TGTGCCAGCAGCATCGCCGGGACAGGGGCGGGGAACACTGAAGCTTTCTTT	CASSIAGTGAGNTEAFF
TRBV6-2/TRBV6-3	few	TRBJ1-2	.	TGTGCCAGCAGCGATCCGGGAGGTGGCTACACCTTC	CASSDPGGGYTF
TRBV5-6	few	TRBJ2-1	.	TGTGCCAGCAGCTTGGCCTCCTTTGGCTACAATGAGCAGTTCTTC	CASSLASFGYNEQFF
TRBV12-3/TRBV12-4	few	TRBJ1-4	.	TGTGCCAGCAGTTTATCTCTCGGCCCGGGGAGTAATGAAAAACTGTTTTTT	CASSLSLGPGSNEKLFF
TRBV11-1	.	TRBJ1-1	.	TGTGCCAGCAGCTTAGCCCCCGGCACTGAAGCTTTCTTT	CASSLAPGTEAFF
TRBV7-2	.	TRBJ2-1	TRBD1	TGTGCCAGCAGCACGGACAGGGGCTCCTACAATGAGCAGTTCTTC	CASSTDRGSYNEQFF
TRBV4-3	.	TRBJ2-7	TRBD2	TGCGCCAGCAGCCTCGGGACTAGCGGGACCCGCTCCTACGAGCAGTACTTC	CASSLGTSGTRSYEQYF
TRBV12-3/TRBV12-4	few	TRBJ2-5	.	TGTGCCAGCACCAGACACCCCCAAGAGACCCAGTACTTC	CASTRHPQETQYF
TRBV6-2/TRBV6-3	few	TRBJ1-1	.	TGTGCCAGCAGTCGACACCAAGTCGACACTGAAGCTTTCTTT	CASSRHQVDTEAFF
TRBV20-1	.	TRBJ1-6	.	TGCAGTGCTAGAGATTTGATAGCAGTGGGCTCCTATAATTCACCCCTCCACTTT	CSARDLIAVGSYNSPLHF
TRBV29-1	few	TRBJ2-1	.	TGCAGCGTTTGGACCAGTGAGCAGTTCTTC	CSVWTSEQFF
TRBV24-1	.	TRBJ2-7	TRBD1	TGTGCCACCAGTGAGGGCCGACAGGGTGATCCTTTTATCCACGAGCAGTACTTC	CATSEGRQGDPFIHEQYF
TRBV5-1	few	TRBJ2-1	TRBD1	TGCGCCAGCAGTAGTCAGGGGGCGAATGAGCAGTTCTTC	CASSSQGANEQFF
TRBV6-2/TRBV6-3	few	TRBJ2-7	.	TGTGCCAGCAGTTTAAGGGCCTACGAGCAGTACTTC	CASSLRAYEQYF
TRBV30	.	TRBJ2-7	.	TGTGCCTGGAGTTACAGGGTCCCCTACGAGCAGTACTTC	CAWSYRVPYEQYF
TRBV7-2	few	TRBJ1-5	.	TGTGCCAGCAGCCCATCGTTCAGGGGCTTAAATCAGCCCCAGCATTTT	CASSPSFRGLNQPQHF
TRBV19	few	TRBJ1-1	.	TGTGCCAGTACGGCATACATGAACACTGAAGCTTTCTTT	CASTAYMNTEAFF
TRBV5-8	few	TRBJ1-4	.	TGTGCCAGCGTCGGGCTTATCCAGGGGGAAAAACTGTTTTTT	CASVGLIQGEKLFF
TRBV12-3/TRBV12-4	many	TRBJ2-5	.	TGTGCCAGCAGTCCCGCGGGAACACAAGAGACCCAGTACTTC	CASSPAGTQETQYF
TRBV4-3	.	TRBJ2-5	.	TGCGCCAGCAGCCGAAGATTGGGCAGGGGGGGGACCGGAGAGACCCAGTACTTC	CASSRRLGRGGTGETQYF
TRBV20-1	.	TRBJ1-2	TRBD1	TGCAGTGCTGACCGACAGGGGACTAACTATGGCTACACCTTC	CSADRQGTNYGYTF
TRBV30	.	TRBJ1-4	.	TGTGCCTGGAGTCCAAAAGGACCCAATGAAAAACTGTTTTTT	CAWSPKGPNEKLFF
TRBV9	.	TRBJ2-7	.	TGTGCCAGCAGCGTAAAGGCGGGCGAGCAGTACTTC	CASSVKAGEQYF
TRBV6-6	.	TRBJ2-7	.	TGTGCCAGCAGCCGCCGGGGACTCTCCACCCCCCACGAGCAGTACTTC	CASSRRGLSTPHEQYF
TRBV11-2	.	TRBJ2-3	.	TGTGCCAGCAGCTTAGCGGGCGGTGAGACAGATACGCAGTATTTT	CASSLAGGETDTQYF
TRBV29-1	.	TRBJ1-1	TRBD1	TGCAGCGTTGATCGGGACAGTCTGGGGACTGAAGCTTTCTTT	CSVDRDSLGTEAFF
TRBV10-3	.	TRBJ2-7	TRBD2	TGTGCCATCAGTGGGGGTGCTAGCGGTACCCTCGAGCAGTACTTC	CAISGGASGTLEQYF
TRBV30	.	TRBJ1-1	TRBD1	TGTGCCTGGAGTGTACGTAACAGGGGCAACACTGAAGCTTTCTTT	CAWSVRNRGNTEAFF
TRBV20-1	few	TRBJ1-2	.	TGCAGTGCGAAAAACTATGGCTACACCTTC	CSAKNYGYTF
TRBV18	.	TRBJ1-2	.	TGTGCCAGCTCACCTGCTGGGACTGGCTATGGCTACACCTTC	CASSPAGTGYGYTF
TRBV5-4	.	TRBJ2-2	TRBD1	TGTGCCAGCAGCTTAGACAGGGGAATTGTCACCGGGGAGCTGTTTTTT	CASSLDRGIVTGELFF
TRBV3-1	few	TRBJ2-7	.	TGTGCCAGCAGCCAGGATATCCTCTACGAGCAGTACTTC	CASSQDILYEQYF
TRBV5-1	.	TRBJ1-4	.	TGCGCCAGCAGCTTGGCCTCGGGGGCGCGGATTGAAAAACTGTTTTTT	CASSLASGARIEKLFF
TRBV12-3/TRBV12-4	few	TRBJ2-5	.	TGTGCCAGCAGTTTTCTAGCGACCAAGGAGACCCAGTACTTC	CASSFLATKETQYF
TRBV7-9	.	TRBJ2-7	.	TGTGCCAGCAGCTTGTCCAGGGACTACGAGCAGTACTTC	CASSLSRDYEQYF